The clone carrying this TCR beta chain was counted between two and nine times. Antigen unknown. This sample is drawn from a study of T cells in Graves' hyperthyroidism and ophthalmopathy. Germline values: CDR1 ENHRY, CDR2 SYGVKD. The V end was cut by 3 bases, the J end by 1 base, with 7 bases between. The CDR3 totals 14 residues. The investigators amplified TCR beta CDR3 regions from RNA transcripts. The HTBI primer set drove a first-round RT-PCR of the TCR CDR3. TCRdb re-called the multiplex PCR reads with MiXCR, one entry per CDR3 protein. In the table there are around 620,000 distinct CDR3 sequences, 46% of which are singletons. Study results and limitations: The model foresaw ophthalmopathy a median 6.5 months prior to onset.

Sample: peripheral blood or thyroid tissue (not recorded which). The receptor was isolated from an adult woman with Graves' disease, either hyperthyroidism or ophthalmopathy (not recorded which). The V and J genes are TRBV10-3 and TRBJ1-5; possibly TRBD1 for D (5 bases). CDR3 in DNA: TGTGCCATCAGTGACGGGGCAAGCAATCAGCCCCAGCATTTT. Protein: CAISDGASNQPQHF.